This TCR beta chain was identified in a study of PD-L1 blockade in urothelial cancer. Study-wide points: Those with durable benefit had larger increases in tumor-associated blood clones at 3 weeks.

Produced via immunoSEQ multiplex PCR; TCRdb's table is partial and in-frame only. Found here are 90,000 to 120,000 clones, about 85% of them singletons; the top ten hold 2.4%. Notes on this clone: No antigen is known for it.

Per patient, between 1 and 8 samples were collected at pretreatment and on-treatment time points. Trimming removed 4 bases at V and 5 bases at J, with 8 bases between. The CDR3 covers 12 residues. Looked up from germline, CDR1 is SGHAT and CDR2 is FQNNGV. This sample comprised PBMCs, obtained around atezolizumab (anti-PD-L1) treatment. The receptor was isolated from a man in his fifties with urothelial cancer. The chain links TRBV11-2 to TRBJ1-2; D call uncertain. The chain's CDR3 is CASSYNLYGYTF. The CDR3, as DNA: TGTGCCAGCAGCTATAATCTATATGGCTACACCTTC.